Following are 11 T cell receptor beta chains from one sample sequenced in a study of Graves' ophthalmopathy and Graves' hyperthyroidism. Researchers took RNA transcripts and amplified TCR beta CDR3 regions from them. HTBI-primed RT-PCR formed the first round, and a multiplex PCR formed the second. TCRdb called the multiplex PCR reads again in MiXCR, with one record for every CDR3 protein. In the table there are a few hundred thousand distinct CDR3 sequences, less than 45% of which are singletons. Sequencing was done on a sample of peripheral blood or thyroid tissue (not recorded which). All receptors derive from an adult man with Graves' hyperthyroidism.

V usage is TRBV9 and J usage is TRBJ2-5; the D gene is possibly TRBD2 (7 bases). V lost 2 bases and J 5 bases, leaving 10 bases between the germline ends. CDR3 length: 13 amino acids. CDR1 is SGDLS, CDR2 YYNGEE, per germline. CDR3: CASSVGGPETQYF. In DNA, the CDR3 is TGTGCCAGCAGCGTGGGGGGGCCCGAGACCCAGTACTTC.

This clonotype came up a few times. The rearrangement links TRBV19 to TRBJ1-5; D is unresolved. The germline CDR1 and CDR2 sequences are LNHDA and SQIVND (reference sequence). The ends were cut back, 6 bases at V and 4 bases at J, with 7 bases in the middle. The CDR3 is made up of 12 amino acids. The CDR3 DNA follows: TGTGCCAGTAGGGAGTTTAATCAGCCCCAGCATTTT. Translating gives CASREFNQPQHF.

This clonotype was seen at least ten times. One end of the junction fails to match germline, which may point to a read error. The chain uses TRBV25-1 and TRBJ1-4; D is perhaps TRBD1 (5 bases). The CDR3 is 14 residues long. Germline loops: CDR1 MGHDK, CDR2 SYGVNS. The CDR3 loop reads CASSVAGSKEKLFF. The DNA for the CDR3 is TGTGCCAGCAGTGTAGCAGGGTCTAAGGAAAAACTGTTTTTT.

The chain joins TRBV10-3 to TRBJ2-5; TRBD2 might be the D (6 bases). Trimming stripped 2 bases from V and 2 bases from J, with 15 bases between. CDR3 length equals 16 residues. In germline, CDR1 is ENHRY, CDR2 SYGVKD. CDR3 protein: CAISEGGESRQETQYF. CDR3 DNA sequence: TGTGCCATCAGTGAGGGAGGGGAGAGCAGACAAGAGACCCAGTACTTC.

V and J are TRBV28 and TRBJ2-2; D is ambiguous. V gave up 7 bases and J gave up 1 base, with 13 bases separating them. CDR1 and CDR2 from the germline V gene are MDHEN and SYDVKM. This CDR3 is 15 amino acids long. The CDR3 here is CASIPAALNTGELFF. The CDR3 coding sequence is TGTGCCAGCATCCCGGCGGCTTTGAACACCGGGGAGCTGTTTTTT.

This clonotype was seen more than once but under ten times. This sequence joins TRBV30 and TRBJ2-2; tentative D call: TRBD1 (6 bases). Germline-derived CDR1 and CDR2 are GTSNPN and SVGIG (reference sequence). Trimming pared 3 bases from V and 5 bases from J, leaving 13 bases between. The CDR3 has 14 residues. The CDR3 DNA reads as TGTGCCTGGAGCTTCAGGGGCGGAACCGGGGAGCTGTTTTTT. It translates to CAWSFRGGTGELFF.

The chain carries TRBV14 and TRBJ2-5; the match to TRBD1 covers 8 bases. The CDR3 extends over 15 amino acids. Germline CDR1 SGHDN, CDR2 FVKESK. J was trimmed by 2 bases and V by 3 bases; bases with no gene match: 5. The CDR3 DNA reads TGTGCCAGCAGCCATAAGGACAGGGAACAAGAGACCCAGTACTTC. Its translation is CASSHKDREQETQYF.

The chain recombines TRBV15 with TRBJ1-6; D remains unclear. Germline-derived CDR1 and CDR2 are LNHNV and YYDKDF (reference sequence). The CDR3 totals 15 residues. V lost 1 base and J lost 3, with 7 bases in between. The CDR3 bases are TGTGCCACCAGCAGAGGTCGGAACTATAATTCACCCCTCCACTTT. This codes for CATSRGRNYNSPLHF.

The CDR3 DNA is TGTGCCAGCAGTTTCCGGCCGAGGGGAAACACTGAAGCTTTCTTT. Encoded protein: CASSFRPRGNTEAFF. The chain employs TRBV12-3 or TRBV12-4 and TRBJ1-1; maybe TRBD1 (5 bases). Between the trimmed V and J ends, which lost 3 bases and 2 bases, there was a span of 13 bases. The CDR3 is 15 residues long.

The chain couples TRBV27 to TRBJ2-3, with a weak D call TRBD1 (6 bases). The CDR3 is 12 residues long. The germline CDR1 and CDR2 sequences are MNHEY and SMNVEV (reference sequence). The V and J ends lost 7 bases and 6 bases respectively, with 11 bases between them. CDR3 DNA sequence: TGTGCCAGCAAACAGGGTTCGGATACGCAGTATTTT. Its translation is CASKQGSDTQYF.

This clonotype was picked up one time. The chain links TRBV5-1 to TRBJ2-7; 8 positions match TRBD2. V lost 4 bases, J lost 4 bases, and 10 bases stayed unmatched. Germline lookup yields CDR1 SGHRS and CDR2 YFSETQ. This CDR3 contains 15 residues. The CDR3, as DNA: TGCGCCAGCAGCGCCTTTAGCGGGAATATGTACGAGCAGTACTTC. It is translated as CASSAFSGNMYEQYF.